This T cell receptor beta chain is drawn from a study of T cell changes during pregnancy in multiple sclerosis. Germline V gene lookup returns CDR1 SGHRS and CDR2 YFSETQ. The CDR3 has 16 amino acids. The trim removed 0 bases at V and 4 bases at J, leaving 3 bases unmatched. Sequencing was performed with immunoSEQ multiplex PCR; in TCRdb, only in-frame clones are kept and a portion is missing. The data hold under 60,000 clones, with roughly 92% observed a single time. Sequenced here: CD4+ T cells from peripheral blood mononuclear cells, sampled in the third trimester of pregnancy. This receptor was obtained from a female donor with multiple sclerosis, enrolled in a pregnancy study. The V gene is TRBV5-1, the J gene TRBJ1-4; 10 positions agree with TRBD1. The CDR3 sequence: CASSLGGQGRNEKLFF. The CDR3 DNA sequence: TGCGCCAGCAGCTTGGGGGGACAGGGGCGTAATGAAAAACTGTTTTTT.